One sample yielded the 31 T cell receptor beta chains listed below, sequenced in a study of early T cells in non-severe SARS-CoV-2 infection. MiXCR was run by TCRdb on the 5' RACE reads, yielding one entry per CDR3 protein. The table has 70,000 to 95,000 distinct CDR3 sequences, about 15% seen once; the top ten hold 0.58%. The sample consisted of whole blood. The receptor source for this set is an adult who was a healthcare worker with PCR-confirmed SARS-CoV-2 infection or an uninfected control (not recorded which).

A few counts support this clonotype. The V call is TRBV20-1, the J call TRBJ1-5, with D possibly being TRBD1 (5 bases). CDR3 length equals 14 residues. Trimming shortened V by 1 base and J by 4 bases, and 11 bases separated the two germline ends. Germline V gives CDR1 DFQATT, CDR2 SNEGSKA (reference sequence). CDR3 DNA sequence: TGCAGTGCTAGAGCAGCACAGGTGAATCAGCCCCAGCATTTT. This codes for CSARAAQVNQPQHF.

The V and J genes are TRBV6-5 and TRBJ1-1; TRBD1 matches at 7 bases. CDR3 size: 13 residues. V lost 6 bases to trimming and J lost 4 bases; unmatched junction nucleotides: 5. Germline V gene sequence: CDR1 MNHEY, CDR2 SVGAGI. The CDR3 DNA follows: TGTGCCAGCAGCCCGACAGGGTTCACTGAAGCTTTCTTT. It specifies CASSPTGFTEAFF.

This clonotype was counted between two and nine times. CDR3 in amino acids: CASSLGGWTPNTGELFF. The CDR3 region has the DNA TGTGCCAGCAGCTTAGGAGGCTGGACCCCGAACACCGGGGAGCTGTTTTTT. The rearrangement links TRBV11-3 to TRBJ2-2, with no clear D. The CDR3 runs to 17 residues. The germline V gene has CDR1 SGHNT and CDR2 YENEEA. V shed 1 base and J shed 0 bases, with 12 bases lying between them.

The chain joins TRBV12-3 or TRBV12-4 to TRBJ2-6; D call uncertain. Between the trimmed V and J ends, which lost 6 bases and 6 bases, there was a span of 9 bases. The CDR3 consists of 13 residues. For the CDR3, the DNA is TGTGCCAGCAGAATCCGAGTGGCCAACGTCCTGACTTTC. This sequence encodes CASRIRVANVLTF.

This clonotype showed up just a few times. The chain employs TRBV14 and TRBJ1-2; 10 nucleotides line up with TRBD1. J lost 5 bases, V lost 0 bases, and 9 bases had no gene match. Germline assignment: CDR1 SGHDN and CDR2 FVKESK. The CDR3 consists of 17 residues. This chain's CDR3 is CASSQDPRDRGFYGYTF. The CDR3 DNA sequence: TGTGCCAGCAGCCAAGATCCGCGGGACAGGGGATTTTATGGCTACACCTTC.

This clonotype was detected only a few times. This chain connects TRBV18 to TRBJ1-5; 8 nucleotides agree with TRBD1. CDR3 length equals 15 residues. V gave up 6 bases and J gave up 5 bases; unmatched junction bases: 9. From germline, CDR1 is KGHSH and CDR2 LQKENI. CDR3 sequence: CASSPTGALDQPQHF. The CDR3 coding sequence is TGTGCCAGCTCCCCGACAGGGGCCCTTGATCAGCCCCAGCATTTT.

This chain uses TRBV20-1 with TRBJ2-5; TRBD2 matches 10 bases. Germline values: CDR1 DFQATT, CDR2 SNEGSKA (reference sequence). Germline trimming cut 6 bases from V and 1 base from J; bases unmatched to any gene: 5. The CDR3 spans 14 residues. CDR3 in amino acids: CSAPAGGSQETQYF. In DNA form, the CDR3 reads TGCAGTGCCCCAGCGGGAGGGTCCCAAGAGACCCAGTACTTC.

As concerns this clonotype: This may arise from a read error, as a much more abundant clone is one base away. Without the conserved terminal phenylalanine or tryptophan, this CDR3 likely stems from a read error. This chain uses TRBV9 with TRBJ2-5; D is perhaps TRBD1 (6 bases). The CDR3 spans 15 residues. Germline V gives CDR1 SGDLS, CDR2 YYNGEE. V was shortened by 4 bases and J by 5 bases, with 18 bases between the two germline ends. As DNA, the CDR3 is TGTGCCAGCAGCTCGCACAGGGCGCCTAGGGAGACCCAGTACCTC. Translating gives CASSSHRAPRETQYL.

This clonotype was recorded only once. The chain recombines TRBV7-2 with TRBJ1-2; 7 bases fit TRBD1. Germline CDR1 and CDR2: SGHTA and FQGNSA. The CDR3 spans 14 residues. V lost 4 bases to trimming and J lost 1 base; unmatched junction nucleotides: 3. The chain's CDR3 is CASSWTGFNYGYTF. In DNA form, the CDR3 reads TGTGCCAGCAGCTGGACAGGCTTTAACTATGGCTACACCTTC. The full variable domain, its missing parts supplied by reference TRBV7-2 and TRBJ1-2, is GAGVSQSPSNKVTEKGKDVELRCDPISGHTALYWYRQSLGQGLEFLIYFQGNSAPDKSGLPSDRFSAERTGGSVSTLTIQRTQQEDSAVYLCASSWTGFNYGYTFGSGTRLTVV.

This sequence joins TRBV12-3 or TRBV12-4 and TRBJ1-1, with D unclear. The CDR3 has 13 amino acids. The V and J ends lost 3 bases and 3 bases respectively, with 8 bases between them. The DNA of the CDR3 is TGTGCCAGCAGTTTGGCAAAATACACTGAAGCTTTCTTT. Its translation: CASSLAKYTEAFF.

This clonotype was seen more than once but under ten times. The chain is built from TRBV21-1 and TRBJ2-7; the D call in the table, TRBD1, was not verified against the DNA. TRBV21-1 is classified as a pseudogene. The CDR3 spans 17 residues. The CDR3 protein is CASSKDRGQGASYEQYV. CDR3 nucleotides: TGTGCCAGCAGCAAAGACCGGGGACAGGGGGCCTCCTACGAGCAGTACGTC.

With respect to this clonotype: At one of its ends the junction is not consistent with the germline gene, which may arise from a read error. The V and J genes are TRBV14 and TRBJ2-5; D unresolved. The CDR3 spans 12 residues. Germline CDR1 is SGHDN and CDR2 is FVKESK. The CDR3 loop reads CASGQATGTQYF. The CDR3 DNA reads TGTGCCAGCGGCCAAGCTACGGGGACCCAGTACTTC.

The rearrangement joins TRBV29-1 to TRBJ2-7; possibly TRBD2 for D (6 bases). CDR3 length: 13 residues. Germline V gene sequence: CDR1 SQVTM, CDR2 ANQGSEA. V dropped 8 bases and J dropped 6 bases, with 20 bases sitting between them. CDR3: CSRGRTKSVEQYV. CDR3 sequence (DNA): TGCAGCCGAGGGAGGACTAAGTCGGTCGAGCAGTACGTC.

This clonotype was recorded many times. The rearrangement uses TRBV3-1 and TRBJ2-5; the D gene is possibly TRBD2 (6 bases). This CDR3 is built from 15 residues. Germline loops: CDR1 LGHDT, CDR2 YNNKEL (reference sequence). V shed 4 bases and J shed 5 bases, with 17 bases lying between them. This CDR3 reads CASSPPGGVQETQYF. CDR3 DNA: TGTGCCAGCAGCCCCCCGGGCGGGGTTCAGGAGACCCAGTACTTC.

The CDR3 spells CSVETKGVTDTQYF. The CDR3 DNA reads as TGCAGCGTTGAAACGAAGGGGGTCACAGATACGCAGTATTTT. V and J are TRBV29-1 and TRBJ2-3; TRBD1 might be the D (6 bases). The V gene's germline CDR1 is SQVTM and CDR2 ANQGSEA. V was cut by 2 bases and J by 2 bases, with 11 bases left in between. CDR3 length: 14 amino acids.

This clonotype appeared a few times. V and J are TRBV6-1 and TRBJ1-6; D is possibly TRBD1 (5 bases). CDR3 length equals 16 residues. With 0 bases removed from V and 8 bases from J, the gap between germline ends came to 14 bases. Germline CDR1 and CDR2: MNHNS and SASEGT. Here the CDR3 reads CASSEALPGQHSPLHF. CDR3 bases: TGTGCCAGCAGTGAAGCGCTTCCAGGGCAGCATTCACCCCTCCACTTT.

The chain combines TRBV20-1 with TRBJ2-5, with D possibly TRBD1 on 6 matching bases. CDR1 and CDR2 (germline): DFQATT, SNEGSKA (reference sequence). Trimming removed 0 bases at V and 1 base at J, with 18 bases between. The CDR3 is 17 amino acids. CDR3 DNA sequence: TGCAGTGCTAGAGATCCCAGGAACAGGGCCCCCCAAGAGACCCAGTACTTC. This gives the protein CSARDPRNRAPQETQYF.

This clonotype was counted a few times. This chain uses TRBV5-1 with TRBJ1-1; no reliable D call. The CDR3 sequence is 13 residues long. V was pared by 6 bases and J by 1 base, with 10 bases between. The germline V gene has CDR1 SGHRS and CDR2 YFSETQ. Written as DNA, the CDR3 is TGCGCCAGCAACCCGACGGGGAACACTGAAGCTTTCTTT. Protein: CASNPTGNTEAFF.

The chain joins TRBV7-2 to TRBJ2-3; D ambiguous. Germline values: CDR1 SGHTA, CDR2 FQGNSA. The length of the CDR3 is 14 residues. The V end lost 5 bases, the J end lost 6 bases, and 15 bases lay between the germline ends. The DNA of the CDR3 is TGTGCCAGCAGCCCTGGCTGGGCCAGGGATACGCAGTATTTT. Protein product: CASSPGWARDTQYF.

This chain joins TRBV7-7 and TRBJ2-2; 14 nucleotides agree with TRBD2. The length of the CDR3 is 17 residues. With 4 bases clipped from V and 4 bases from J, the junction kept 5 bases outside the gene matches. In germline, CDR1 is SSHAT, CDR2 FNYEAQ (reference sequence). This CDR3 is CASSSHGLAGGTGELFF. The CDR3 DNA reads as TGTGCCAGCAGCTCACACGGACTAGCGGGGGGCACCGGGGAGCTGTTTTTT.

The V gene is TRBV7-8, the J gene TRBJ1-3; TRBD1 matches 10 bases. V lost 5 bases, J lost 1 base, and 5 bases stayed unmatched. The length of the CDR3 is 16 residues. Germline V gene sequence: CDR1 SGHVS, CDR2 FQNEAQ. The CDR3 protein is CASSRDRGLSGNTIYF. CDR3 DNA: TGTGCCAGCAGCAGGGACAGGGGATTATCTGGAAACACCATATATTTT.

This clonotype was seen a few times. The CDR3 region has the DNA TGCGCCAGCAGCTTGGGTCAGGGGAGCGCTGAAGCTTTCTTT. Its protein product is CASSLGQGSAEAFF. This sequence joins TRBV5-1 and TRBJ1-1, with D tentatively TRBD1 (6 bases). The CDR3 is made up of 14 amino acids. V lost 0 bases and J lost 6, with 12 bases in between. Per germline, CDR1 SGHRS and CDR2 YFSETQ.

This sequence joins TRBV7-9 and TRBJ2-5; D assignment may be TRBD1 or TRBD2 (5 bases each). Germline CDR1 and CDR2: SEHNR and FQNEAQ (reference sequence). The V end was cut by 1 base, the J end by 3 bases, with 12 bases between. The CDR3 sequence is 15 residues long. The CDR3 DNA reads TGTGCCAGCAGCTTAGGAGGGGACGGCAAAGAGACCCAGTACTTC. Translated: CASSLGGDGKETQYF.

This clonotype has only a few counts. V gene TRBV6-1 combines with J gene TRBJ1-2; D uncertain. Germline V gene lookup returns CDR1 MNHNS and CDR2 SASEGT. V lost 3 bases and J 4 bases, leaving 9 bases between the germline ends. The length of the CDR3 is 13 residues. The CDR3 loop is CASSDQLSYGYTF. The CDR3 DNA is TGTGCCAGCAGTGACCAACTGAGCTATGGCTACACCTTC.

This clonotype was picked up a small number of times. The rearrangement joins TRBV7-2 to TRBJ2-7; TRBD2 is a possible D gene (6 bases). Germline V gene sequence: CDR1 SGHTA, CDR2 FQGNSA. Trimming took off 1 base at V and 1 base at J, with 14 bases between the two ends. The CDR3 is 16 residues long. The CDR3 protein is CASSLGSSGSSYEQYV. As DNA, the CDR3 is TGTGCCAGCAGCTTAGGGTCCAGCGGGTCATCCTACGAGCAGTACGTC.

This clonotype was picked up a small number of times. V is TRBV21-1 and J is TRBJ2-5; the table's D call, TRBD1, has no DNA check behind it. TRBV21-1 is listed as a pseudogene. CDR3 length equals 21 residues. CDR3 nucleotides: TGTGCCAGCAGCAAAGACTCGGAGCGCGGGGGGCCGAGGAGGTCGGGAGAGACCCAGTACTTC. Translated: CASSKDSERGGPRRSGETQYF.

This rearrangement joins TRBV5-1 to TRBJ2-5, with 11 bases lining up with TRBD2. This CDR3 has 16 amino acids. V lost 3 bases, J lost 7 bases, and 11 bases stayed unmatched. CDR1 SGHRS and CDR2 YFSETQ come from the germline V gene. The CDR3 sequence: CASSSNSGGALGTQYF. For the CDR3, the DNA is TGCGCCAGCAGCTCAAATAGCGGGGGGGCCCTAGGGACCCAGTACTTC.

In nucleotides, the CDR3 is TGTGCCAGCAGTACCGCCCAACCGGGACAGGGGCGACCCGGCTACACCTTC. It encodes CASSTAQPGQGRPGYTF. The V call is TRBV28, the J call TRBJ1-2; 10 nucleotides match TRBD1. This CDR3 has 17 amino acids. Per germline, CDR1 MDHEN and CDR2 SYDVKM. Unmatched junction bases numbered 17, after V lost 5 bases and J lost 8 bases.

This clonotype appeared many times. This chain joins TRBV20-1 and TRBJ1-1, with 8 bases identical to TRBD1. The CDR3 has 12 amino acids. The V gene end was trimmed by 5 bases and the J gene end by 5 bases; junction bases not matched to a gene: 4. Germline assignment: CDR1 DFQATT and CDR2 SNEGSKA (reference sequence). The DNA of the CDR3 is TGCAGTGCTCCAAGACAGGGGACTGAAGCTTTCTTT. Translated, it gives CSAPRQGTEAFF.

J is TRBJ1-2 and V is TRBV5-8; 7 bases fit TRBD1. Germline V gives CDR1 SGHTS, CDR2 YDEGEE. The CDR3 has 11 amino acids. V was pared by 7 bases and J by 4 bases, with 1 base of the junction left unmatched. The DNA of the CDR3 is TGTGCCAGCCGGGACAGCTATGGCTACACCTTC. Its protein product is CASRDSYGYTF.

This clonotype showed up just a few times. CDR3 nucleotides: TGTGCCAGCAGACACGCGGATACGCAGTATTTT. As protein: CASRHADTQYF. V gene TRBV11-2 combines with J gene TRBJ2-3; no firm D call. This CDR3 is built from 11 residues. From germline, CDR1 is SGHAT and CDR2 FQNNGV. V shed 6 bases and J shed 6 bases, with 7 bases lying between them. The full variable domain, rest sourced from reference TRBV11-2 and TRBJ2-3, is EAGVAQSPRYKIIEKRQSVAFWCNPISGHATLYWYQQILGQGPKLLIQFQNNGVVDDSQLPKDRFSAERLKGVDSTLKIQPAKLEDSAVYLCASRHADTQYFGPGTRLTVL.